These T cell receptor beta chains were read from a single sample in a study of blood T cell repertoires in COVID-19. Libraries were prepared by immunoSEQ multiplex PCR; TCRdb keeps only in-frame clonotypes and omits some of them. The sample holds approximately 100,000 clones, 70% to 90% seen once. The specimen sequenced was peripheral blood. The source of these receptors is a human donor in a cohort sampled during active COVID-19. Each CDR3 is given without its conserved first and last residue. Fields, in order: J gene, D gene, V gene, CDR3 protein. The D gene is left open where the match is weak.

TRBJ2-4,TRBD1,TRBV19,ASSTGQAIAKNIQY
TRBJ2-3,TRBD2,TRBV25-1,ASSVSGTTDTQY
TRBJ2-7,TRBD2,TRBV7-3,ASSPSGGLDEQY
TRBJ1-1,.,TRBV9,ASSSNSRDIGF
TRBJ1-2,TRBD1,TRBV19,ASNDRGSGYT
TRBJ1-2,TRBD1,TRBV10-1,ASSTGDDYGYT
TRBJ1-1,.,TRBV9,ASSTSWRFTEAF
TRBJ2-3,.,TRBV6-1,ASSESEGIISDTQY
TRBJ2-5,TRBD2,TRBV7-9,ASSLGTSGEVETQY
TRBJ2-7,.,TRBV6-5,ASSYSTPGRGYEQY
TRBJ2-1,.,TRBV6-6,ASSGMAAKNQDEQF
TRBJ1-2,.,TRBV28,ASSATGLKYGYT
TRBJ2-7,TRBD1,TRBV24-1,ATSDSGQGYEQY
TRBJ2-7,.,TRBV5-4,ASSLFQGKSYEQY
TRBJ1-5,.,TRBV5-6,ASSLQDQPQH
TRBJ1-3,TRBD1,TRBV7-2,ASSSGQGPGGTIY
TRBJ2-5,.,TRBV5-1,ASSLGGGLRVGETQY
TRBJ2-1,TRBD2,TRBV4-1,ASRPGLAGNNEQF
TRBJ1-6,.,TRBV7-9,ASSLYSENSPLH
TRBJ2-7,.,TRBV28,ASSYPRARDYSYEQY
TRBJ2-5,.,TRBV19,ASSLTGRFSQETQY
TRBJ1-1,.,TRBV5-5,ASSFALAPNTEAF
TRBJ1-3,.,TRBV30,AWSTDSRNTIY